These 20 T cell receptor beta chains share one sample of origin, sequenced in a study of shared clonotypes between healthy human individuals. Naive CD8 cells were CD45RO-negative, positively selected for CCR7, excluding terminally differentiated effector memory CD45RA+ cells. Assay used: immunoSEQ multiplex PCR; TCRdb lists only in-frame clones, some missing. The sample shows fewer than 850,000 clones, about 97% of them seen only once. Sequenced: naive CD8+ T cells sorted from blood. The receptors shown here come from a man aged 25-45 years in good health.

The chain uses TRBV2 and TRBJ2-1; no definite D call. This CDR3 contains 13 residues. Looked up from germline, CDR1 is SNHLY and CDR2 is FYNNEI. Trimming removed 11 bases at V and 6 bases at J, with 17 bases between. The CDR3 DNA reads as TGTGCCGGAGATCAGAAGTGGGCCAATGAGCAGTTCTTC. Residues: CAGDQKWANEQFF.

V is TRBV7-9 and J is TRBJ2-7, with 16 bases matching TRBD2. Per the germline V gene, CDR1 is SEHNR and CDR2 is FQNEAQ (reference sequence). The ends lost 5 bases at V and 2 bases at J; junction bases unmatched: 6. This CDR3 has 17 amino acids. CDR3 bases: TGTGCCAGCAGCGGAACCGGGACTAGCGGGAGGGCCTACGAGCAGTACTTC. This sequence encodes CASSGTGTSGRAYEQYF. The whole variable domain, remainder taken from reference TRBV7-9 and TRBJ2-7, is DTGVSQNPRHKITKRGQNVTFRCDPISEHNRLYWYRQTLGQGPEFLTYFQNEAQLEKSRLLSDRFSAERPKGSFSTLEIQRTEQGDSAMYLCASSGTGTSGRAYEQYFGPGTRLTVT.

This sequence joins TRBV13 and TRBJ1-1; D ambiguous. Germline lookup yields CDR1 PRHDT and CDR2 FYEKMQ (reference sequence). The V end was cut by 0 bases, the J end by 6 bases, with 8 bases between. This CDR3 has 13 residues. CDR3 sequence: CASSLGHSSEAFF. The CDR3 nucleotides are TGTGCCAGCAGCTTAGGCCATTCCTCTGAAGCTTTCTTT.

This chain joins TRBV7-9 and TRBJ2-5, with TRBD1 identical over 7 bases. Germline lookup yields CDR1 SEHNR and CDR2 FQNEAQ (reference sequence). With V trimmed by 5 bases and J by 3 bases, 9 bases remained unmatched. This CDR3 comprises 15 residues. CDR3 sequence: CASSRTGTDKETQYF. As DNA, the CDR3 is TGTGCCAGCAGCCGGACGGGGACAGATAAAGAGACCCAGTACTTC.

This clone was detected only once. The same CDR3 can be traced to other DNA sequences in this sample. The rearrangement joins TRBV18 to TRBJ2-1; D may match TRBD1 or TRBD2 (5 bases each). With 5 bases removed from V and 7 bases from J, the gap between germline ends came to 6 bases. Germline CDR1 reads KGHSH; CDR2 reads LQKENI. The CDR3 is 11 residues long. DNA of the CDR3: TGTGCCAGCTCAGGGGGAAATGAGCAGTTCTTC. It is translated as CASSGGNEQFF.

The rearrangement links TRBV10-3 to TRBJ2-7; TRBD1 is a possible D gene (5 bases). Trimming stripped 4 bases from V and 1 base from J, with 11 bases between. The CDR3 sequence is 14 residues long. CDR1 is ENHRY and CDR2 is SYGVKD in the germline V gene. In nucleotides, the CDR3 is TGTGCCATCAGTGCAGGGTACCAATCCTACGAGCAGTACTTC. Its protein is CAISAGYQSYEQYF.

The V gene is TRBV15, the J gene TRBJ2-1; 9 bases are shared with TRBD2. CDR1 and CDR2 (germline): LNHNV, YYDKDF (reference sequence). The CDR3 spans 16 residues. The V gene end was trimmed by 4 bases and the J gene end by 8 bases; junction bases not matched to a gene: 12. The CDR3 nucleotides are TGTGCCACCAGCACCCATCCCGGCGGGAGGGCGGATGAGCAGTTCTTC. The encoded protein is CATSTHPGGRADEQFF.

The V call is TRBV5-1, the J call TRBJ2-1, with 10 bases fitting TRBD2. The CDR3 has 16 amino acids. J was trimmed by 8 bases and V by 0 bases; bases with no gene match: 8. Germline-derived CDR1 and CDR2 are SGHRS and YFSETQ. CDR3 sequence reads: CASSLVSSGSRDEQFF. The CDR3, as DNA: TGCGCCAGCAGCTTGGTTTCTAGCGGGAGTAGGGATGAGCAGTTCTTC. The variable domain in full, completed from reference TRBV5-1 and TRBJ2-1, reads KAGVTQTPRYLIKTRGQQVTLSCSPISGHRSVSWYQQTPGQGLQFLFEYFSETQRNKGNFPGRFSGRQFSNSRSEMNVSTLELGDSALYLCASSLVSSGSRDEQFFGPGTRLTVL.

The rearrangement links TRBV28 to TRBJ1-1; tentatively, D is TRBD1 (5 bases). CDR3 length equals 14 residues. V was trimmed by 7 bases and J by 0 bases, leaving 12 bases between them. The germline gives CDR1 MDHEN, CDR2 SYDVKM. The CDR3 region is CASTPQGLNTEAFF. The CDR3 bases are TGTGCCAGCACTCCCCAGGGATTGAACACTGAAGCTTTCTTT. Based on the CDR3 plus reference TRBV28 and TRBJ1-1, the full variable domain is DVKVTQSSRYLVKRTGEKVFLECVQDMDHENMFWYRQDPGLGLRLIYFSYDVKMKEKGDIPEGYSVSREKKERFSLILESASTNQTSMYLCASTPQGLNTEAFFGQGTRLTVV.

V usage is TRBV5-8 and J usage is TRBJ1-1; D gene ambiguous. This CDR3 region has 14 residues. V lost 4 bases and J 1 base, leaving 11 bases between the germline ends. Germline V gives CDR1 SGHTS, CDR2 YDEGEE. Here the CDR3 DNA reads TGTGCCAGCAGCCCTCGACTCAGGAACACTGAAGCTTTCTTT. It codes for CASSPRLRNTEAFF.

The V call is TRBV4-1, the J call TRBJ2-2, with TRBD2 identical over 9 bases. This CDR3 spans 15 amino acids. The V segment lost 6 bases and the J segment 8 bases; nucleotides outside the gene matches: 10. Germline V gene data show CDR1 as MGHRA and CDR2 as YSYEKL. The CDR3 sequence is CASSPLGLAMGELFF. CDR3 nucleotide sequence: TGCGCCAGCAGTCCTCTGGGACTAGCAATGGGGGAGCTGTTTTTT.

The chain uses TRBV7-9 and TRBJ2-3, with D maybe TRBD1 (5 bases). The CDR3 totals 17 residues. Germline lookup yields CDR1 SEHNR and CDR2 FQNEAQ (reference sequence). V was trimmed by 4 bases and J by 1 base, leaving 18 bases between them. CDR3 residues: CASSSETEPLRTDTQYF. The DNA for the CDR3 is TGTGCCAGCAGCTCAGAGACAGAGCCGCTGCGCACAGATACGCAGTATTTT.

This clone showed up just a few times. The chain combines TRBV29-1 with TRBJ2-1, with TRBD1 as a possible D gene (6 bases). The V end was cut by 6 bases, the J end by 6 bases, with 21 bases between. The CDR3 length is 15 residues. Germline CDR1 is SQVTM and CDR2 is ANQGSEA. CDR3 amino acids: CSVKYDKQGGNEQFF. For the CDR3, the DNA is TGCAGCGTCAAGTACGACAAACAGGGTGGCAATGAGCAGTTCTTC.

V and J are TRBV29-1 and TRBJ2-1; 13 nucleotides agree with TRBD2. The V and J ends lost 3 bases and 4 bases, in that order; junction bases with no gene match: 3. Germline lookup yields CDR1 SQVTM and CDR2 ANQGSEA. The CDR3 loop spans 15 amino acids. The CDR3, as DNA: TGCAGCGTTGAGGGACTAGCGGGATTATACAATGAGCAGTTCTTC. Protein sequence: CSVEGLAGLYNEQFF.

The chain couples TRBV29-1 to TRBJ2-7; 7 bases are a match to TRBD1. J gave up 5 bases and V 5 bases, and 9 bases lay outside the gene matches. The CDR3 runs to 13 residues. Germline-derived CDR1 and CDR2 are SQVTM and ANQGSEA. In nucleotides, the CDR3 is TGCAGCGTTTCGGGACAGATGGGGGACGAGCAGTACTTC. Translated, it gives CSVSGQMGDEQYF.

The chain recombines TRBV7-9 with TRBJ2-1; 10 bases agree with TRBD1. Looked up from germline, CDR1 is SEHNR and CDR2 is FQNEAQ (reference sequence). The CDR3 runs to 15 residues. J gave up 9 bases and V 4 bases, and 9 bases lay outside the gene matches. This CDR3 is CASSSTDRGGGEQFF. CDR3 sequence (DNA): TGTGCCAGCAGCTCGACGGACAGGGGGGGCGGTGAGCAGTTCTTC.

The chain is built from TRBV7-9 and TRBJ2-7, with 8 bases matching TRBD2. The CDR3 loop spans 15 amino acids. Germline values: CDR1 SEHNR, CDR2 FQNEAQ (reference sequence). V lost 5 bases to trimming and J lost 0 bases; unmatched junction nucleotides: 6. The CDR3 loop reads CASSPTSGNSYEQYF. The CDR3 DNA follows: TGTGCCAGCAGCCCAACTAGCGGCAACTCCTACGAGCAGTACTTC.

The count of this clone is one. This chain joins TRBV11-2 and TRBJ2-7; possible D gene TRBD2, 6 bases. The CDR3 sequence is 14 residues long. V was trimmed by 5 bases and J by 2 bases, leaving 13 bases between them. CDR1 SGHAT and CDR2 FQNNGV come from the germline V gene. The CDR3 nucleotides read TGTGCCAGCAGCGCCGGGAGAATGACCTACGAGCAGTACTTC. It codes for CASSAGRMTYEQYF.

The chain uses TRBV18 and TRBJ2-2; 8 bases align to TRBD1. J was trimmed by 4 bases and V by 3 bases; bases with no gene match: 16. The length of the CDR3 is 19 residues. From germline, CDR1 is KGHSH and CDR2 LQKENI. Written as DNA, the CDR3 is TGTGCCAGCTCACCGACCTTTGGACAGGGTGTTGACGGCACCGGGGAGCTGTTTTTT. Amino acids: CASSPTFGQGVDGTGELFF.

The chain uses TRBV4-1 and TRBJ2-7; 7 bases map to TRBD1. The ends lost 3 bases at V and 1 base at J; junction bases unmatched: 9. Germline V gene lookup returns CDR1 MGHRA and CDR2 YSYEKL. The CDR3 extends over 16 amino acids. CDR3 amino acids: CASSHGDRAYSYEQYF. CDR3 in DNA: TGCGCCAGCAGCCACGGCGACAGGGCTTATTCCTACGAGCAGTACTTC.